The next 21 T cell receptor beta chains were all read from a single sample in a study of T cell responses to AZD1222 COVID-19 vaccine. Profiling relied on immunoSEQ multiplex PCR, and the TCRdb table lists in-frame clones only, not all of them. The sample holds 150,000 to 200,000 clones; roughly nine tenths are singletons and the top ten take about 1%. The sample here was peripheral blood, taken 28 days after the second AZD1222 dose. These receptors all come from an adult who received the AZD1222 COVID-19 vaccine.

The chain recombines TRBV2 with TRBJ1-1, with 9 bases matching TRBD1. The germline V gene has CDR1 SNHLY and CDR2 FYNNEI. J lost 7 bases, V lost 2 bases, and 8 bases had no gene match. The CDR3 has 15 residues. This chain's CDR3 is CASSERGTGNVEAFF. CDR3 coding DNA: TGTGCCAGCAGTGAAAGAGGGACAGGGAACGTTGAAGCTTTCTTT.

The chain couples TRBV2 to TRBJ1-1, with TRBD1 identical over 11 bases. The V and J ends lost 3 bases and 4 bases, in that order; junction bases with no gene match: 1. The CDR3 length is 14 residues. The germline V gene encodes CDR1 SNHLY and CDR2 FYNNEI. The CDR3 DNA reads as TGTGCCAGCAGTGAGGACAGGGGGCTCACTGAAGCTTTCTTT. It yields the protein CASSEDRGLTEAFF.

This clone was seen only a few times. This chain links TRBV18 with TRBJ1-6; D unresolved. Trimming left V 3 bases short and J 4 bases short, with 7 bases between. Germline V lookup: CDR1 KGHSH, CDR2 LQKENI. The CDR3 is 14 amino acids. CDR3 coding DNA: TGTGCCAGCTCACCGACCGGGTATAATTCACCCCTCCACTTT. Its protein is CASSPTGYNSPLHF.

This clone appeared a single time. The chain carries TRBV18 and TRBJ2-1; TRBD2 matches 8 bases. J gave up 8 bases and V 4 bases, and 7 bases lay outside the gene matches. CDR3 length: 14 residues. CDR1 KGHSH and CDR2 LQKENI come from the germline V gene. Written as DNA, the CDR3 is TGTGCCAGCTCACTCGGGGGGGGCTTCCATGAGCAGTTCTTC. This encodes CASSLGGGFHEQFF.

The chain employs TRBV27 and TRBJ1-2; D is uncertain. Per germline, CDR1 MNHEY and CDR2 SMNVEV (reference sequence). The CDR3 has 15 residues. V was clipped by 0 bases and J by 4 bases, with 12 bases between them. This CDR3 is CASSLSIGSLYGYTF. The CDR3 coding sequence is TGTGCCAGCAGTTTATCGATCGGGAGCCTCTATGGCTACACCTTC.

This chain uses TRBV7-8 with TRBJ2-3, with a weak D call TRBD2 (5 bases). Germline values: CDR1 SGHVS, CDR2 FQNEAQ. The CDR3 has 14 residues. The ends were cut back, 5 bases at V and 0 bases at J, with 9 bases in the middle. CDR3 nucleotides: TGTGCCAGCAGCGCGAGGGAGAGCACAGATACGCAGTATTTT. Amino acids: CASSARESTDTQYF.

As DNA, the CDR3 is TGTGCCAGCTCACGCACCGGGGTCGACACCATATATTTT. Amino acids: CASSRTGVDTIYF. The V gene is TRBV18, the J gene TRBJ1-3; no definite D call. The CDR3 has 13 residues. V was shortened by 4 bases and J by 8 bases, with 12 bases between the two germline ends. The germline V gene has CDR1 KGHSH and CDR2 LQKENI.

The rearrangement uses TRBV6-5 and TRBJ1-1; TRBD1 matches 9 bases. This CDR3 contains 15 residues. The germline CDR1 and CDR2 sequences are MNHEY and SVGAGI. V shed 6 bases, J shed 7 bases, and the junction held 12 bases outside the gene matches. The CDR3 reads CASRTGDREWGEAFF. The CDR3 DNA follows: TGTGCCAGCAGGACAGGGGACAGGGAATGGGGTGAAGCTTTCTTT.

V gene TRBV12-3 or TRBV12-4 combines with J gene TRBJ2-7; TRBD1 agrees at 9 bases. There are 13 residues in the CDR3. V was clipped by 8 bases and J by 6 bases; unmatched bases: 8. CDR3 nucleotide sequence: TGTGCCAGCCGACCAGGACAGGGGAGCGAGCAGTACTTC. Amino acids: CASRPGQGSEQYF.

The chain recombines TRBV29-1 with TRBJ1-1, with D unresolved. Germline lookup yields CDR1 SQVTM and CDR2 ANQGSEA. The CDR3 contains 13 residues. V lost 1 base and J lost 0, with 6 bases in between. For the CDR3, the DNA is TGCAGCGTTGAAGGGACGATGAACACTGAAGCTTTCTTT. Translated: CSVEGTMNTEAFF. The whole variable domain, filled in from reference TRBV29-1 and TRBJ1-1, reads SAVISQKPSRDICQRGTSLTIQCQVDSQVTMMFWYRQQPGQSLTLIATANQGSEATYESGFVIDKFPISRPNLTFSTLTVSNMSPEDSSIYLCSVEGTMNTEAFFGQGTRLTVV.

The V call is TRBV19, the J call TRBJ1-4; unclear D gene. The germline CDR1 and CDR2 sequences are LNHDA and SQIVND (reference sequence). Trimming cost V 7 bases and J 4 bases, with 4 bases left between them. There are 11 residues in the CDR3. The CDR3 DNA reads as TGTGCCAGTACGCTTAATGAAAAACTGTTTTTT. It yields the protein CASTLNEKLFF. The full variable domain, rest sourced from reference TRBV19 and TRBJ1-4, is DGGITQSPKYLFRKEGQNVTLSCEQNLNHDAMYWYRQDPGQGLRLIYYSQIVNDFQKGDIAEGYSVSREKKESFPLTVTSAQKNPTAFYLCASTLNEKLFFGSGTQLSVL.

The rearrangement joins TRBV5-4 to TRBJ1-4; D is unresolved. Trimming took 0 bases from V and 10 from J, leaving 7 bases between them. Germline CDR1 is SGHNT and CDR2 is YYREEE (reference sequence). The CDR3 is made up of 12 amino acids. CDR3 region: CASSLGLGKLFF. The DNA for the CDR3 is TGTGCCAGCAGCTTGGGCTTAGGAAAACTGTTTTTT.

This sequence joins TRBV12-3 or TRBV12-4 and TRBJ2-3; the D gene is possibly TRBD2 (7 bases). This CDR3 spans 13 amino acids. Deletions cut 9 bases from V and 1 base from J, with 11 bases between. The CDR3 DNA follows: TGTGCCAGTGAAGGGGGGGGCACAGATACGCAGTATTTT. Residues: CASEGGGTDTQYF.

A single count supports this clone. The V call is TRBV6-1, the J call TRBJ1-1; TRBD1 is a possible D gene (5 bases). Germline loops: CDR1 MNHNS, CDR2 SASEGT. The CDR3 consists of 12 residues. The V end lost 2 bases, the J end lost 10 bases, and 11 bases lay between the germline ends. The CDR3 loop reads CASSERGGLAFF. The CDR3, as DNA: TGTGCCAGCAGTGAAAGGGGAGGGCTAGCTTTCTTT.

This clone showed up just once. V gene TRBV10-3 combines with J gene TRBJ1-1; D gene unclear. The V gene lost 6 bases and the J gene lost 3 bases, with 14 bases spanning the gap. There are 14 residues in the CDR3. Germline V gene sequence: CDR1 ENHRY, CDR2 SYGVKD. The CDR3 is CAIRGVSMDTEAFF. CDR3 in DNA: TGTGCCATCAGGGGTGTAAGTATGGACACTGAAGCTTTCTTT.

The chain carries TRBV19 and TRBJ1-1, with 7 bases aligning to TRBD1. This CDR3 has 16 residues. The V gene end was trimmed by 3 bases and the J gene end by 2 bases; junction bases not matched to a gene: 9. Per germline, CDR1 LNHDA and CDR2 SQIVND (reference sequence). The CDR3 DNA follows: TGTGCCAGTAGTATGGGAAGGAGACAGGGTAACACTGAAGCTTTCTTT. Protein sequence: CASSMGRRQGNTEAFF.

The rearrangement joins TRBV7-9 to TRBJ1-2; D not certain. V was shortened by 3 bases and J by 6 bases, with 14 bases between the two germline ends. CDR1 SEHNR and CDR2 FQNEAQ come from the germline V gene (reference sequence). The CDR3 consists of 14 residues. The CDR3 here is CASSFIRKEDGYTF. The DNA of the CDR3 is TGTGCCAGCAGCTTCATCAGAAAGGAAGATGGCTACACCTTC.

The genes are TRBV5-4 and TRBJ1-3; D is possibly TRBD1 (5 bases). Per the germline V gene, CDR1 is SGHNT and CDR2 is YYREEE (reference sequence). V dropped 5 bases and J dropped 4 bases, with 13 bases sitting between them. This CDR3 region has 14 residues. The CDR3 DNA reads as TGTGCCAGCAGTTCGTCAGGGTCGGGAAACACCATATATTTT. Amino acid sequence: CASSSSGSGNTIYF.

V usage is TRBV10-3 and J usage is TRBJ2-2; 10 bases align to TRBD2. The V gene end was trimmed by 8 bases and the J gene end by 3 bases; junction bases not matched to a gene: 6. Germline V gene sequence: CDR1 ENHRY, CDR2 SYGVKD. The CDR3 loop spans 15 amino acids. The CDR3 sequence is CAIGQRGGDTGELFF. DNA for the CDR3: TGTGCCATCGGTCAGCGGGGGGGCGACACCGGGGAGCTGTTTTTT.

The chain links TRBV11-2 to TRBJ1-2, with D unresolved. The CDR3 length is 14 residues. Germline CDR1 is SGHAT and CDR2 is FQNNGV. Between the trimmed V and J ends, which lost 10 bases and 6 bases, there was a span of 21 bases. The CDR3 loop reads CATAEGPHSDGYTF. CDR3 DNA sequence: TGTGCCACCGCAGAGGGTCCCCACTCGGATGGCTACACCTTC.

The chain couples TRBV6-6 to TRBJ1-6; D call uncertain. With 0 bases removed from V and 5 bases from J, the gap between germline ends came to 8 bases. The CDR3 runs to 15 residues. Per the germline V gene, CDR1 is MNHNY and CDR2 is SVGAGI (reference sequence). The CDR3, as DNA: TGTGCCAGCAGTTACTCGTCCGGGGATAATTCACCCCTCCACTTT. As protein: CASSYSSGDNSPLHF.